One and the same sample provided the 30 T cell receptor beta chains below, sequenced in a study of control samples from healthy donors and cancer patients. The method was immunoSEQ multiplex PCR; TCRdb's version includes in-frame clones alone and lacks a portion of them. This sample yields about 100,000 clones, of which around nine tenths are seen a single time; over 6.5% belongs to the top ten. The sample consisted of blood. The receptors were gathered from a man aged 25 to 40 in good health.

This clone was recorded a few times. This chain links TRBV19 with TRBJ2-1; 10 bases match TRBD2. Losses at the gene ends were 2 bases for V and 9 bases for J; bases not matched to a gene: 10. Germline CDR1 is LNHDA and CDR2 is SQIVND (reference sequence). This CDR3 spans 16 amino acids. The CDR3 sequence is CASSILPSGGFGEQFF. The CDR3 bases are TGTGCCAGTAGTATACTTCCTAGCGGGGGTTTTGGTGAGCAGTTCTTC.

Here the CDR3 reads CASSSGRNEQYF. CDR3 nucleotide sequence: TGCGCCAGCTCTAGCGGGAGAAACGAGCAGTACTTC. V usage is TRBV10-2 and J usage is TRBJ2-7; TRBD2 aligns across 10 bases. V lost 8 bases and J lost 5; bases outside the gene matches: 3. Germline assignment: CDR1 WSHSY and CDR2 SAAADI. The CDR3 sequence is 12 residues long.

V is TRBV6-2 or TRBV6-3 and J is TRBJ2-4; 8 bases line up with TRBD2. This CDR3 contains 20 residues. The V gene end was trimmed by 6 bases and the J gene end by 0 bases; junction bases not matched to a gene: 19. Germline V lookup: CDR1 MNHEY, CDR2 SVGEGT. The CDR3 reads CASSDGLRLAGLLAKNIQYF. The CDR3 region has the DNA TGTGCCAGCAGCGACGGTCTGAGGCTAGCGGGCCTCCTAGCCAAAAACATTCAGTACTTC.

The DNA of the CDR3 is TGTGCCAGCAGCGTGGGGCAGGGGCAAGAAGCTTTCTTT. Its translation: CASSVGQGQEAFF. This chain uses TRBV9 with TRBJ1-1; possible D gene TRBD1, 6 bases. The CDR3 is 13 residues long. The V gene's germline CDR1 is SGDLS and CDR2 YYNGEE. V was shortened by 2 bases and J by 8 bases, with 13 bases between the two germline ends.

J is TRBJ2-5 and V is TRBV27; D perhaps matches TRBD2 (7 bases). Germline CDR1 reads MNHEY; CDR2 reads SMNVEV (reference sequence). The CDR3 is made up of 17 amino acids. Trimming cost V 5 bases and J 1 base, with 20 bases left between them. CDR3 nucleotide sequence: TGTGCCAGCAGTGTCCTGAGAGGGGGGGCCCGCCAAGAGACCCAGTACTTC. Translation gives CASSVLRGGARQETQYF.

With respect to this clone: The final CDR3 position lacks the conserved phenylalanine or tryptophan, pointing to a likely read error. The chain links TRBV5-4 to TRBJ1-2, with 9 nucleotides matching TRBD1. The CDR3 is 16 amino acids. V was pared by 0 bases and J by 3 bases, with 6 bases of the junction left unmatched. Germline loops: CDR1 SGHNT, CDR2 YYREEE (reference sequence). CDR3 region: CASSLEGDRGYYGYTL. CDR3 coding DNA: TGTGCCAGCAGCTTGGAAGGAGACAGGGGGTACTATGGCTACACCCTC.

This clone turned up a few times. The CDR3 protein is CASSRSTDGYTF. The CDR3 DNA reads TGTGCCAGCAGCCGATCGACAGATGGCTACACCTTC. J is TRBJ1-2 and V is TRBV3-1 (or the pseudogene TRBV3-2), with D perhaps TRBD1 (5 bases). The CDR3 contains 12 residues. The germline CDR1 and CDR2 sequences are LGHDT and YNNKEL (reference sequence). Trimming cost V 4 bases and J 6 bases, with 9 bases left between them.

The chain is built from TRBV7-3 and TRBJ2-2; D call uncertain. V was shortened by 1 base and J by 0 bases, with 6 bases between the two germline ends. CDR3 size: 15 residues. Germline V gene sequence: CDR1 SGHTA, CDR2 FQGTGA. CDR3 coding DNA: TGTGCCAGCAGCTTAATCTCCGCGAACACCGGGGAGCTGTTTTTT. Translating gives CASSLISANTGELFF.

The chain links TRBV29-1 to TRBJ1-1, with D perhaps matching TRBD1 (6 bases). The CDR3 contains 13 residues. Germline lookup yields CDR1 SQVTM and CDR2 ANQGSEA. V was clipped by 5 bases and J by 1 base, with 11 bases between them. The CDR3 nucleotides read TGCAGCGTTCGAAAGGGGGGGAACACTGAAGCTTTCTTT. Translation gives CSVRKGGNTEAFF.

The chain uses TRBV3-1 (or the pseudogene TRBV3-2) and TRBJ2-7, with 7 bases fitting TRBD2. The V gene end was trimmed by 4 bases and the J gene end by 7 bases; junction bases not matched to a gene: 10. Germline lookup yields CDR1 LGHDT and CDR2 YNNKEL (reference sequence). CDR3 length: 14 amino acids. In nucleotides, the CDR3 is TGTGCCAGCAGCCGGGCGGGGGAAGCAGGAGAGCAGTACGTC. Protein: CASSRAGEAGEQYV.

This sequence joins TRBV4-1 and TRBJ1-5; no firm D call. The CDR3 extends over 15 amino acids. Between the trimmed V and J ends, which lost 4 bases and 0 bases, there was a span of 10 bases. Germline V lookup: CDR1 MGHRA, CDR2 YSYEKL. CDR3 in DNA: TGCGCCAGCAGCCGAATCGCGGATAGCAATCAGCCCCAGCATTTT. It yields the protein CASSRIADSNQPQHF.

The rearrangement uses TRBV27 and TRBJ2-7; possible D gene TRBD2, 6 bases. Per the germline V gene, CDR1 is MNHEY and CDR2 is SMNVEV (reference sequence). Trimming shortened V by 8 bases and J by 0 bases, and 8 bases separated the two germline ends. The CDR3 sequence is 12 residues long. Here the CDR3 reads CASRDFSYEQYF. For the CDR3, the DNA is TGTGCCAGCCGGGACTTCTCCTACGAGCAGTACTTC.

The chain has TRBV6-5 and TRBJ2-7, with D maybe TRBD2 (7 bases). The CDR3 covers 15 residues. Germline V gives CDR1 MNHEY, CDR2 SVGAGI. The CDR3, as DNA: TGTGCCAGCAGTGACTCCCGACGAGGGGGGGGCGAGCAGTACGTC. Translated: CASSDSRRGGGEQYV.

V gene TRBV9 combines with J gene TRBJ1-5; D perhaps matches TRBD1 (5 bases). The length of the CDR3 is 15 residues. Germline CDR1 reads SGDLS; CDR2 reads YYNGEE. V was clipped by 6 bases and J by 7 bases, with 20 bases between them. The CDR3 protein is CASNPDGGTKQPQHF. The CDR3 nucleotides read TGTGCCAGCAACCCGGATGGGGGAACTAAGCAGCCCCAGCATTTT.

The genes are TRBV6-5 and TRBJ2-1; the D call may be TRBD1 or TRBD2 (5 bases each). The CDR3 runs 13 residues. Trimming stripped 5 bases from V and 14 bases from J, with 19 bases between. Germline CDR1 MNHEY, CDR2 SVGAGI. The DNA for the CDR3 is TGTGCCAGCAGTAAAACGCCCGAGAGGGGTGAGTTCTTC. This codes for CASSKTPERGEFF.

The chain carries TRBV9 and TRBJ1-1; D not certain. The CDR3 runs 13 residues. Germline assignment: CDR1 SGDLS and CDR2 YYNGEE. Trimming took 2 bases from V and 0 from J, leaving 5 bases between them. CDR3 residues: CASSVTVNTEAFF. As DNA, the CDR3 is TGTGCCAGCAGCGTGACGGTGAACACTGAAGCTTTCTTT.

This clone was observed a few times. The chain combines TRBV27 with TRBJ1-2; D is uncertain. Germline-derived CDR1 and CDR2 are MNHEY and SMNVEV (reference sequence). This CDR3 comprises 13 residues. The V and J ends lost 8 bases and 4 bases respectively, with 14 bases between them. Here the CDR3 reads CASSRRNAYGYTF. As DNA, the CDR3 is TGTGCCAGCTCACGACGAAACGCCTATGGCTACACCTTC.

The rearrangement uses TRBV5-6 and TRBJ2-1; 8 bases line up with TRBD1. This CDR3 is 18 amino acids long. J was trimmed by 0 bases and V by 0 bases; bases with no gene match: 8. Germline V lookup: CDR1 SGHDT, CDR2 YYEEEE. The CDR3 nucleotides are TGTGCCAGCAGCTTGGATTGGGACAGGCCGAGCTCCTACAATGAGCAGTTCTTC. Amino acid sequence: CASSLDWDRPSSYNEQFF.

The rearrangement uses TRBV10-3 and TRBJ2-7; TRBD2 matches at 10 bases. Germline CDR1 and CDR2: ENHRY and SYGVKD. This CDR3 is built from 14 residues. V dropped 2 bases and J dropped 2; count of bases not matched to a gene: 0. CDR3 loop: CAISESGRAYEQYF. The CDR3 bases are TGTGCCATCAGTGAGAGCGGGAGGGCCTACGAGCAGTACTTC.

V and J are TRBV11-2 and TRBJ2-7; perhaps TRBD1 as D (5 bases). The V gene's germline CDR1 is SGHAT and CDR2 FQNNGV. Trimming took 2 bases from V and 3 from J, leaving 8 bases between them. This CDR3 comprises 13 residues. CDR3 coding DNA: TGTGCCAGCAGCTTACCAGGGTTCTACGAGCAGTACTTC. Protein product: CASSLPGFYEQYF.

The chain combines TRBV2 with TRBJ2-1, with D unclear. Trimming stripped 4 bases from V and 9 bases from J, with 7 bases between. The CDR3 runs to 11 residues. The germline V gene has CDR1 SNHLY and CDR2 FYNNEI. The CDR3 nucleotides read TGTGCCAGCAGTGCCGTGGGTGAGCAGTTCTTC. As protein: CASSAVGEQFF.

The gene calls are TRBV5-4 and TRBJ1-2, with D unclear. Germline CDR1 SGHNT, CDR2 YYREEE (reference sequence). V dropped 0 bases and J dropped 4 bases, with 7 bases sitting between them. The CDR3 has 13 amino acids. The CDR3 loop reads CASSLDTGYGYTF. CDR3 DNA: TGTGCCAGCAGCTTGGACACGGGCTATGGCTACACCTTC.

This sequence joins TRBV7-6 and TRBJ2-3; the D gene is possibly TRBD2 (6 bases). Trimming pared 5 bases from V and 2 bases from J, leaving 14 bases between. This CDR3 region has 15 residues. The germline CDR1 and CDR2 sequences are SGHVS and FNYEAQ. The CDR3 spells CASSTRGGITDTQYF. The CDR3 nucleotides read TGTGCCAGCAGCACCCGAGGAGGGATCACAGATACGCAGTATTTT.

V gene TRBV6-5 combines with J gene TRBJ1-1; D is uncertain. CDR3 length: 15 amino acids. From germline, CDR1 is MNHEY and CDR2 SVGAGI. The V and J ends lost 7 bases and 0 bases respectively, with 15 bases between them. The CDR3 reads CASILNPRLNTEAFF. CDR3 bases: TGTGCCAGCATTCTAAACCCCAGGTTGAACACTGAAGCTTTCTTT.

This clone was counted once. The rearrangement joins TRBV27 to TRBJ2-3; 14 nucleotides agree with TRBD2. The germline gives CDR1 MNHEY, CDR2 SMNVEV (reference sequence). The junction had 8 bases not matched to a gene; V was cut back by 5 bases and J by 4 bases. CDR3 length: 17 residues. CDR3 in amino acids: CASSRERTSGGPDTQYF. The CDR3 DNA is TGTGCCAGCAGTAGAGAGCGGACTAGCGGGGGGCCAGATACGCAGTATTTT.

The chain uses TRBV30 and TRBJ2-5; 8 bases agree with TRBD2. V lost 8 bases, J lost 5 bases, and 10 bases stayed unmatched. CDR3 size: 13 residues. Germline V gene data show CDR1 as GTSNPN and CDR2 as SVGIG (reference sequence). CDR3 in amino acids: CAVAPGRVETQYF. CDR3 in DNA: TGTGCCGTAGCTCCCGGGAGGGTCGAGACCCAGTACTTC.

The chain recombines TRBV14 with TRBJ1-6; D is possibly TRBD1 (5 bases). This CDR3 is built from 16 residues. Germline V gives CDR1 SGHDN, CDR2 FVKESK. With 4 bases removed from V and 3 bases from J, the gap between germline ends came to 13 bases. In nucleotides, the CDR3 is TGTGCCAGCAGCCTGGGGCGCGAGATCTATAATTCACCCCTCCACTTT. It translates to CASSLGREIYNSPLHF.

The chain employs TRBV29-1 and TRBJ1-1, with 7 bases identical to TRBD1. The germline V gene has CDR1 SQVTM and CDR2 ANQGSEA. V lost 6 bases, J lost 7 bases, and 8 bases stayed unmatched. There are 12 residues in the CDR3. CDR3 sequence: CSVAPGQSEAFF. DNA for the CDR3: TGCAGCGTAGCCCCGGGACAGAGTGAAGCTTTCTTT.

The chain combines TRBV28 with TRBJ1-2; D ambiguous. The germline V gene encodes CDR1 MDHEN and CDR2 SYDVKM. V was trimmed by 6 bases and J by 4 bases, leaving 15 bases between them. There are 14 residues in the CDR3. CDR3 nucleotide sequence: TGTGCCAGCAGCCTTACCGGACCTCTCTATGGCTACACCTTC. Translating it yields CASSLTGPLYGYTF.

This chain uses TRBV6-4 with TRBJ1-1; weak D call: TRBD1 (5 bases). V was clipped by 0 bases and J by 3 bases, with 11 bases between them. The germline CDR1 and CDR2 sequences are MRHNA and SNTAGT. The CDR3 totals 15 residues. The CDR3 reads CASSDSIGGYTEAFF. In nucleotides, the CDR3 is TGTGCCAGCAGTGACTCGATCGGGGGTTACACTGAAGCTTTCTTT.